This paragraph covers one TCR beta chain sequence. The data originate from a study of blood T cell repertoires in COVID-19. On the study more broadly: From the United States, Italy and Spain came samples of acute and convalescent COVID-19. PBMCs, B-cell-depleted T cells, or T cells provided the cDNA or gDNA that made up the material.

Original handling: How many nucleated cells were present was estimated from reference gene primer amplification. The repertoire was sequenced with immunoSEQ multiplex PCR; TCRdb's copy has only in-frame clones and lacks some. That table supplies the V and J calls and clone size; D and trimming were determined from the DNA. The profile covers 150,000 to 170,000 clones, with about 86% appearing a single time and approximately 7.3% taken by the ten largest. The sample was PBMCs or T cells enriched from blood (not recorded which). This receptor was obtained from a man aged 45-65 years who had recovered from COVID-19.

The CDR3 nucleotides read TGTGCCAGCAGCCCCGGGGGAGGCGCCTATGGCTACACCTTC. It translates to CASSPGGGAYGYTF. The chain has TRBV6-6 and TRBJ1-2, with TRBD1 as a possible D gene (5 bases). This CDR3 contains 14 residues. V dropped 6 bases and J dropped 4 bases, with 15 bases sitting between them. The germline V gene has CDR1 MNHNY and CDR2 SVGAGI (reference sequence).